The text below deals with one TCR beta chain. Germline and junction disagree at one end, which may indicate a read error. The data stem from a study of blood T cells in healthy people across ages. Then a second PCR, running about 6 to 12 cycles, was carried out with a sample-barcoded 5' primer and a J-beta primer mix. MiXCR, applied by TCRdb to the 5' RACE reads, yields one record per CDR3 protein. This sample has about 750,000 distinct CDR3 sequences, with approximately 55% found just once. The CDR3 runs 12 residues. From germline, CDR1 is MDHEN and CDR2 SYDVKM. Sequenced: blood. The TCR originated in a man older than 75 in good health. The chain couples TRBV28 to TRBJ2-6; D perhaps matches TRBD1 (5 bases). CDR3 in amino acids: CGDSSGADVLTF. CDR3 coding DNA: TGTGGCGACTCCTCTGGGGCCGACGTCCTGACTTTC.